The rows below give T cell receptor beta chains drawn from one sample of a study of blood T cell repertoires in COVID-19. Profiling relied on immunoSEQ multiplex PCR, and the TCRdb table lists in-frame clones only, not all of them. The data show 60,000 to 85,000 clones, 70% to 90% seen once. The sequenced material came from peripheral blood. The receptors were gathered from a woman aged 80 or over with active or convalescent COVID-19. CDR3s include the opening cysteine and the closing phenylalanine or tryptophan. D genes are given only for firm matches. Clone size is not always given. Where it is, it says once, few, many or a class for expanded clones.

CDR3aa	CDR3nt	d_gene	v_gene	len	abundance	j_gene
CASSFDRGGEKLFF	TGTGCCAGTAGTTTCGACAGGGGAGGAGAAAAACTGTTTTTT	TRBD1	TRBV19	14	few	TRBJ1-4
CASSVVWRDRNTEAFF	TGTGCCAGTAGTGTAGTATGGAGGGACAGAAACACTGAAGCTTTCTTT	TRBD1	TRBV19	16	.	TRBJ1-1
CASRQGMNTEAFF	TGTGCCAGTCGACAGGGAATGAACACTGAAGCTTTCTTT	TRBD1	TRBV19	13	few	TRBJ1-1
CASSYSTSNYGYTF	TGTGCCAGCAGCTATAGCACTTCTAACTATGGCTACACCTTC	.	TRBV11-2	14	.	TRBJ1-2
CASRDTDSYEQYF	TGTGCCAGCAGGGACACTGACTCCTACGAGCAGTACTTC	.	TRBV7-9	13	few	TRBJ2-7
CASSNVQGGYEQYF	TGTGCCAGCAGCAATGTACAGGGAGGGTACGAGCAGTACTTC	.	TRBV21-1	14	.	TRBJ2-7
CASSFRLAGVRYEQYF	TGTGCCAGCAGCTTCAGACTAGCGGGAGTGAGGTACGAGCAGTACTTC	TRBD2	TRBV5-6	16	few	TRBJ2-7
CASSQPLGKGAFF	TGTGCCAGCAGCCAGCCCTTGGGGAAGGGGGCTTTCTTT	.	TRBV6-2/TRBV6-3	13	.	TRBJ1-1
CASSSSSDGDEQFF	TGTGCCAGCAGCTCATCCTCGGACGGGGATGAGCAGTTCTTC	.	TRBV3-1/TRBV3-2	14	.	TRBJ2-1
CASSYQESSYNSPLHF	TGTGCCAGCAGTTACCAGGAAAGCTCCTATAATTCACCCCTCCACTTT	.	TRBV6-5	16	.	TRBJ1-6
CASSAGQPEEKLFF	TGCGCCAGCAGCGCGGGACAGCCCGAGGAAAAACTGTTTTTT	TRBD1	TRBV5-1	14	.	TRBJ1-4
CASRQHTGISWHF	TGTGCCAGCAGGCAACACACGGGAATCAGTTGGCATTTT	.	TRBV2	13	few	TRBJ1-5
CASSTATGVYGYTF	TGTGCCAGTAGTACCGCGACAGGTGTCTATGGCTACACCTTC	.	TRBV19	14	once	TRBJ1-2
CASSLWTVTNYGYTF	TGTGCCAGTAGCCTTTGGACAGTGACCAACTATGGCTACACCTTC	.	TRBV19	15	once	TRBJ1-2
CAIRVGGGSSYEQYF	TGTGCCATCAGAGTCGGGGGGGGTAGCTCCTACGAGCAGTACTTC	TRBD2	TRBV10-3	15	.	TRBJ2-7
CASSVAGQGASTEAFF	TGTGCCAGCAGCGTAGCTGGCCAGGGGGCGAGTACTGAAGCTTTCTTT	TRBD1	TRBV9	16	.	TRBJ1-1
CAISGKLAGGNTLYEQYF	TGTGCCATCAGTGGGAAGCTAGCGGGAGGAAACACCTTATACGAGCAGTACTTC	TRBD2	TRBV10-3	18	.	TRBJ2-7
CASSLVLAGVNEQFF	TGTGCCAGCAGCTTAGTCCTAGCGGGGGTCAATGAGCAGTTCTTC	TRBD2	TRBV11-2	15	few	TRBJ2-1
CASSVTGRNTEAFF	TGTGCCAGCAGTGTGACAGGGAGGAACACTGAAGCTTTCTTT	TRBD1	TRBV25-1	14	.	TRBJ1-1
CASSYSPGGKNEQYF	TGTGCCAGCAGTTACTCTCCAGGGGGCAAGAACGAGCAGTACTTC	TRBD1	TRBV6-5	15	.	TRBJ2-7
CASSQDGGRGEAFF	TGCGCCAGCAGCCAAGACGGGGGGCGGGGTGAAGCTTTCTTT	.	TRBV4-1	14	.	TRBJ1-1
CASSHLQGSGNQPQHF	TGCGCCAGCAGCCATCTACAGGGTTCCGGCAATCAGCCCCAGCATTTT	.	TRBV4-1	16	once	TRBJ1-5
CASSLSPANEKLFF	TGTGCCAGCAGCTTAAGCCCGGCTAATGAAAAACTGTTTTTT	.	TRBV7-3	14	.	TRBJ1-4
CASAPEAFTEAFF	TGCGCCAGTGCCCCGGAGGCGTTCACTGAAGCTTTCTTT	.	TRBV10-2	13	.	TRBJ1-1
CASSLAGQGYSPLHF	TGCGCCAGCAGCTTGGCCGGACAGGGTTATTCACCCCTCCACTTT	TRBD1	TRBV5-1	15	.	TRBJ1-6
CASTGVLETQYF	TGTGCCAGTACAGGGGTCCTAGAGACCCAGTACTTC	TRBD1	TRBV25-1	12	.	TRBJ2-5
CASSRRQGLGGNQPQHF	TGCGCCAGCAGCCGACGACAGGGACTGGGAGGCAATCAGCCCCAGCATTTT	TRBD1	TRBV23-1	17	.	TRBJ1-5
CSVTQGGSGNTEAFF	TGCAGCGTCACTCAAGGGGGCTCTGGGAACACTGAAGCTTTCTTT	TRBD1	TRBV29-1	15	.	TRBJ1-1
CASSTPAGAGNTIYF	TGTGCCAGTAGCACCCCTGCCGGAGCTGGAAACACCATATATTTT	.	TRBV19	15	.	TRBJ1-3
CASSLGLNEQYF	TGTGCCAGCAGCTTGGGGCTGAACGAGCAGTACTTC	.	TRBV5-4	12	once	TRBJ2-7
CASSSQTGNQPQHF	TGTGCCAGCAGCTCACAAACAGGGAATCAGCCCCAGCATTTT	.	TRBV7-2	14	.	TRBJ1-5
CASSYLAGSSYNEQFF	TGTGCCAGCAGTTACTTGGCGGGGAGCTCCTACAATGAGCAGTTCTTC	.	TRBV6-2/TRBV6-3	16	.	TRBJ2-1
CASSSKTGPHEKLFF	TGTGCCAGCAGCTCTAAGACAGGGCCGCATGAAAAACTGTTTTTT	TRBD1	TRBV7-9	15	.	TRBJ1-4
CSASTGESQYF	TGCAGTGCTAGCACTGGGGAGTCCCAGTACTTC	.	TRBV20-1	11	.	TRBJ2-5
CASWGLGYNEQFF	TGTGCCAGTTGGGGCTTGGGGTACAATGAGCAGTTCTTC	.	TRBV19	13	once	TRBJ2-1
CATSRDRGQGASPLPYEQYF	TGTGCCACCAGCAGAGATAGGGGGCAGGGGGCGTCACCGTTACCCTACGAGCAGTACTTC	TRBD1	TRBV15	20	.	TRBJ2-7
CASSLNSGRANTQYF	TGCGCCAGCAGCCTAAATAGCGGGAGGGCGAATACGCAGTATTTT	TRBD2	TRBV4-3	15	.	TRBJ2-3
CASSYSAGGADTQYF	TGTGCCAGCAGTTACTCGGCAGGGGGCGCAGATACGCAGTATTTT	TRBD1	TRBV6-2/TRBV6-3	15	.	TRBJ2-3
CASSISMRESQPQHF	TGTGCCAGTAGTATCTCCATGAGGGAGAGTCAGCCCCAGCATTTT	.	TRBV19	15	once	TRBJ1-5
CASSPWTVSTDTQYF	TGTGCCAGTAGTCCTTGGACAGTTTCCACAGATACGCAGTATTTT	.	TRBV19	15	.	TRBJ2-3
CASSLDWEGTQYF	TGTGCCAGCAGCTTAGATTGGGAGGGCACGCAGTATTTT	TRBD2	TRBV7-8	13	.	TRBJ2-3
CASSEARTEAFF	TGTGCCAGCAGTGAAGCGCGGACTGAGGCTTTCTTT	.	TRBV2	12	.	TRBJ1-1
CASSHGTGGYGYTF	TGCGCCAGCAGCCATGGGACAGGGGGCTATGGCTACACCTTC	TRBD1	TRBV4-3	14	once	TRBJ1-2
CASTRTGVGEKLFF	TGTGCCAGCACCAGGACAGGGGTGGGTGAAAAACTGTTTTTT	TRBD1	TRBV2	14	.	TRBJ1-4
CASSTIGQGPRGYGYTF	TGTGCCAGTAGTACAATAGGACAGGGACCCCGCGGCTATGGCTACACCTTC	TRBD1	TRBV19	17	.	TRBJ1-2
CASSVASGQGVSNYGYTF	TGTGCCAGCAGCGTAGCTTCGGGACAGGGCGTTTCTAACTATGGCTACACCTTC	TRBD1	TRBV9	18	.	TRBJ1-2
CASRPQGSRNSEQYF	TGTGCCAGCAGACCACAGGGGTCTCGGAACTCCGAGCAGTACTTC	TRBD1	TRBV6-5	15	.	TRBJ2-7
CASSFSNSEAFF	TGTGCCAGCAGCTTCTCCAACAGTGAAGCTTTCTTT	.	TRBV11-2	12	.	TRBJ1-1
CASSPSKQGAREQYF	TGTGCCAGCTCACCATCGAAACAGGGGGCGCGGGAGCAGTACTTC	TRBD1	TRBV18	15	.	TRBJ2-7